The T cell receptor (beta chain) under discussion was sequenced for a study of cytomegalovirus exposure and HLA in healthy donors. It was with 60 Vbeta and 13 Jbeta primers that the PCR ran. In the original workflow: In a later analysis, 70 million to 80 million unique TCR beta chains included roughly 11 million shared by two or more donors. Clones were sequenced by immunoSEQ multiplex PCR, and TCRdb holds only the in-frame ones, with some missing. V and J calls and clone size are given by that table; D and trimming were obtained from the DNA. The sample has approximately 150,000 clones, under 85% seen once. General study points: Cytomegalovirus association was assigned to over 150 TCR beta chains. Most observed TCR sequences were rare, whereas some public TCRs were detected in many donors.

The germline V and J ends were trimmed by 5 bases and 7 bases, with 11 bases remaining between them. The CDR3 consists of 12 residues. Germline V gives CDR1 LNHDA, CDR2 SQIVND (reference sequence). Remarks on this clone: Its antigen remains unidentified.

This TCR was recovered from a woman aged 18-29 years in good health and CMV-seropositive. Sequencing was performed on PBMCs. The chain has TRBV19 and TRBJ1-1, with unresolved D. The CDR3 coding sequence is TGTGCCAGTAGTGCCCTTCCGCGTGAAGCTTTCTTT. It is translated as CASSALPREAFF. Supplemented by reference TRBV19 and TRBJ1-1, the full variable domain reads DGGITQSPKYLFRKEGQNVTLSCEQNLNHDAMYWYRQDPGQGLRLIYYSQIVNDFQKGDIAEGYSVSREKKESFPLTVTSAQKNPTAFYLCASSALPREAFFGQGTRLTVV.